The T cell receptor beta chain under discussion was sequenced for a study of shared clonotypes between healthy human individuals. As concerns this clone: Its antigen is currently unknown.

Study results and limitations: Among donors, the sharing of clonotypes was expected to be influenced by sequencing depth.

CD8 cells regarded as naive lacked CD45RO, were positively chosen for CCR7, and omitted terminally differentiated effector memory CD45RA+ cells. The V gene's germline CDR1 is SGDLS and CDR2 YYNGEE. The CDR3 has 16 residues. The V gene lost 0 bases and the J gene lost 1 base, with 13 bases spanning the gap. Assay: immunoSEQ multiplex PCR; the TCRdb copy retains only in-frame clones and omits some. Here the sample spans 1.5 million to 2.5 million clones, 85% to 95% being singletons. The TCR originated in a man between 18 and 35 years old in good health. The J gene is TRBJ1-1, the V gene TRBV9; TRBD1 might be the D (5 bases). The specimen sequenced was naive CD8+ T cells sorted from blood. CDR3 nucleotides: TGTGCCAGCAGCGTAGCGGGCAGGGCCTCGAACACTGAAGCTTTCTTT. Protein product: CASSVAGRASNTEAFF.